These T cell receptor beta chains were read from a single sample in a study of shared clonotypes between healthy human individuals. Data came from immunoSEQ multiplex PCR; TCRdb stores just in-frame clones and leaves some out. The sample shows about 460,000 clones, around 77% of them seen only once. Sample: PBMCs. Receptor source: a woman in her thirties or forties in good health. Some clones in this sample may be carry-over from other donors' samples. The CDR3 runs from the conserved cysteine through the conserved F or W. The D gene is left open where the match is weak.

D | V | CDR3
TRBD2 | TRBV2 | CASTPFGTSGAGELFF
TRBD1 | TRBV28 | CASSWTGLYEQYF
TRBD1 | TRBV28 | CASSSGTGDALPQHF
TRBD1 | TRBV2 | CASTRDRGRTDTQYF
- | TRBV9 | CASSISWAQETQYF
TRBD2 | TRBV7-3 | CASSPQTSGGKFF
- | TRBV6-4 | CASSPQPQETQYF
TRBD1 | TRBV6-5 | CASINDRGYGYTF
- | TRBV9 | CASSVGGLPYEQYF
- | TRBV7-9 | CASSLTRVGYTF
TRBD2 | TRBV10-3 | CATLDPLAGDQETQYF
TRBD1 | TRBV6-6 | CASSYGQGGNTIYF
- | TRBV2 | CASRSPRDEAFF
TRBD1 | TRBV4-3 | CASSQDLGQGSGYTF
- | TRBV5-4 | CASSLAGADTQYF
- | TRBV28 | CASSNRDTFYTEAFF
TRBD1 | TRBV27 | CASSPRGTYYNEQFF
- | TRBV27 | CASSLSWVDEQYF
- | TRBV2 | CASSPWANTDTQYF
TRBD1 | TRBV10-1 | CASRRQGNTGELFF
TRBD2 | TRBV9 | CASARDYTSYEQYF
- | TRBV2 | CASRRQVSTGELFF
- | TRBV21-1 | CASSKGVGVQPQHF
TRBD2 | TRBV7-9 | CASSPREAGYNEQFF
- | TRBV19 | CASSTRQTVVVSGELFF
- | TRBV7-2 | CASSPDRHQPQHF
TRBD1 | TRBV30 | CAWSLGQVNTEAFF
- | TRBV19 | CASKENGGEKLFF
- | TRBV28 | CASSPGQTSEAFF